This T cell receptor (beta chain) appears in the sequencing data of a study of blood T cells in healthy people across ages. Next came a second PCR, run for 7 to 11 cycles, which used a sample-barcoded 5' primer along with a J-beta primer mix. TCRdb re-derived calls from the 5' RACE reads in MiXCR, one entry per CDR3 protein. The sample has roughly 1 million distinct CDR3 sequences; 20% to 25% are singletons. This CDR3 is built from 15 residues. The V and J ends lost 7 bases and 0 bases respectively, with 14 bases between them. The germline V gene encodes CDR1 LGHNT and CDR2 FRNRAP. The sample was also linked to a second study, of T cells of mothers and their children.

The chain combines TRBV12-5 with TRBJ2-3; maybe TRBD1 (5 bases). The sequencing sample was made of blood. The receptor comes from a girl aged 2 to 10 in good health. The CDR3 nucleotides are TGTGCTAGTGTAGCCCCCCAGGGTAGCACAGATACGCAGTATTTT. Encoded protein: CASVAPQGSTDTQYF.